This T cell receptor (beta chain) was identified during a study of blood T cell repertoires in COVID-19. TCRdb's table, derived via immunoSEQ multiplex PCR, lists solely in-frame clones and lacks some. The repertoire holds approximately 170,000 clones, with approximately 80% as singletons. This CDR3 is built from 15 residues. V dropped 4 bases and J dropped 5; count of bases not matched to a gene: 6. CDR1 and CDR2 from the germline V gene are SEHNR and FQNEAQ (reference sequence). The source material was peripheral blood. This TCR was sampled from a man between 65 and 85 years old who had recovered from COVID-19. This chain uses TRBV7-9 with TRBJ1-5; 9 bases align to TRBD1. The CDR3 here is CASSSGQGGDQPQHF. CDR3 nucleotides: TGTGCCAGCAGCTCGGGACAGGGTGGGGATCAGCCCCAGCATTTT.